Presented here are 22 T cell receptor beta chains from one specimen sequenced in a study of T cell changes during pregnancy in multiple sclerosis. TCRdb keeps only in-frame clones here, not all; method: immunoSEQ multiplex PCR. The table includes around 60,000 clones, about 90% detected once. This specimen was CD4+ T cells from peripheral blood mononuclear cells, taken after pregnancy. The receptors stem from a female donor in good health, enrolled as a control in a pregnancy study.

V usage is TRBV2 and J usage is TRBJ2-2, with a possible D match to TRBD2 (6 bases). V was trimmed by 7 bases and J by 5 bases, leaving 23 bases between them. CDR3 size: 17 residues. Germline V gene data show CDR1 as SNHLY and CDR2 as FYNNEI. The CDR3 sequence: CASTIFMAGTSTGELFF. In DNA form, the CDR3 reads TGTGCCAGCACCATTTTCATGGCGGGGACGAGTACCGGGGAGCTGTTTTTT.

V gene TRBV29-1 combines with J gene TRBJ2-1; D is perhaps TRBD1 (6 bases). This CDR3 spans 13 amino acids. Looked up from germline, CDR1 is SQVTM and CDR2 is ANQGSEA. The V and J ends lost 5 bases and 5 bases respectively, with 13 bases between them. CDR3 residues: CSVNRWTDNEQFF. The DNA for the CDR3 is TGCAGCGTTAATAGGTGGACAGACAATGAGCAGTTCTTC.

This clone has only a few counts. The chain links TRBV6-5 to TRBJ2-3; D not certain. V lost 2 bases and J 4 bases, leaving 10 bases between the germline ends. CDR1 is MNHEY and CDR2 is SVGAGI in the germline V gene. The CDR3 spans 14 residues. CDR3 sequence reads: CASSYTLGADTQYF. The CDR3 bases are TGTGCCAGCAGTTACACCCTGGGCGCAGATACGCAGTATTTT.

This clone appeared a single time. The V gene is TRBV5-5, the J gene TRBJ2-5; 12 bases map to TRBD1. The V segment lost 4 bases and the J segment 5 bases; nucleotides outside the gene matches: 9. Germline-derived CDR1 and CDR2 are SGHKS and YYEKEE (reference sequence). This CDR3 region has 16 residues. The CDR3, as DNA: TGTGCCAGCAGCCACCGGGACAGGGGGCGGTTGGAGACCCAGTACTTC. Translated: CASSHRDRGRLETQYF.

The chain employs TRBV14 and TRBJ1-4; no definite D call. The germline gives CDR1 SGHDN, CDR2 FVKESK. Trimming took 1 base from V and 10 from J, leaving 13 bases between them. The CDR3 has 14 residues. CDR3 nucleotides: TGTGCCAGCAGCCAAGCACCCGGGGTCGTAAAACTGTTTTTT. This codes for CASSQAPGVVKLFF.

The V gene is TRBV19, the J gene TRBJ1-5, with D maybe TRBD1 (5 bases). This CDR3 has 15 amino acids. Germline V CDR1 and CDR2: LNHDA, SQIVND (reference sequence). V lost 5 bases and J 4 bases, leaving 15 bases between the germline ends. DNA of the CDR3: TGTGCCAGTAGTCCCAGGGCAGGAACGAATCAGCCCCAGCATTTT. The encoded protein is CASSPRAGTNQPQHF. Combining the CDR3 with reference TRBV19 and TRBJ1-5 gives the whole variable domain DGGITQSPKYLFRKEGQNVTLSCEQNLNHDAMYWYRQDPGQGLRLIYYSQIVNDFQKGDIAEGYSVSREKKESFPLTVTSAQKNPTAFYLCASSPRAGTNQPQHFGDGTRLSIL.

The chain joins TRBV7-9 to TRBJ1-5; D possibly corresponds to TRBD1 (6 bases). The CDR3 runs to 14 residues. The V end lost 5 bases, the J end lost 5 bases, and 13 bases lay between the germline ends. CDR1 SEHNR and CDR2 FQNEAQ come from the germline V gene (reference sequence). CDR3 residues: CASSVQGQDQPQHF. DNA for the CDR3: TGTGCCAGCAGCGTTCAGGGGCAGGATCAGCCCCAGCATTTT.

The genes are TRBV7-2 and TRBJ2-5; D is ambiguous. V lost 2 bases and J 7 bases, leaving 14 bases between the germline ends. Per germline, CDR1 SGHTA and CDR2 FQGNSA. The CDR3 is 14 amino acids. CDR3 sequence (DNA): TGTGCCAGCAGCTTATCACTGGCCTCGGGGACCCAGTACTTC. Protein product: CASSLSLASGTQYF.

The count of this clone is one. The chain recombines TRBV6-6 with TRBJ1-2; weak D call: TRBD1 (6 bases). Trimming cost V 5 bases and J 4 bases, with 11 bases left between them. The germline V gene has CDR1 MNHNY and CDR2 SVGAGI (reference sequence). The CDR3 contains 13 residues. CDR3 nucleotide sequence: TGTGCCAGCAGTCCAGGGGACCCCTATGGCTACACCTTC. Its protein product is CASSPGDPYGYTF.

V usage is TRBV5-4 and J usage is TRBJ2-3; 10 bases are a match to TRBD1. Germline trimming cut 0 bases from V and 3 bases from J; bases unmatched to any gene: 10. The CDR3 is 18 amino acids. Germline CDR1 reads SGHNT; CDR2 reads YYREEE (reference sequence). CDR3 in DNA: TGTGCCAGCAGCTTGGATGGGGTGGGACAGGGGATAACAGATACGCAGTATTTT. Its translation: CASSLDGVGQGITDTQYF.

The chain carries TRBV11-2 and TRBJ1-1; possibly TRBD1 for D (6 bases). CDR1 and CDR2 (germline): SGHAT, FQNNGV. The CDR3 loop spans 14 amino acids. V was clipped by 2 bases and J by 2 bases, with 9 bases between them. This CDR3 reads CASSLQQGNTEAFF. CDR3 nucleotide sequence: TGTGCCAGCAGCTTACAACAGGGCAACACTGAAGCTTTCTTT.

The chain carries TRBV4-2 and TRBJ1-2, with 7 bases identical to TRBD1. This CDR3 has 16 amino acids. The junction had 6 bases not matched to a gene; V was cut back by 1 base and J by 1 base. Germline V CDR1 and CDR2: LGHNA, YNFKEQ. The CDR3 DNA sequence: TGTGCCAGCAGCCAAGGGGGACAGAGACTTAACTATGGCTACACCTTC. The encoded protein is CASSQGGQRLNYGYTF.

The chain carries TRBV11-2 and TRBJ1-5; D remains ambiguous. The CDR3 sequence is 13 residues long. Trimming removed 5 bases at V and 6 bases at J, with 11 bases between. Germline-derived CDR1 and CDR2 are SGHAT and FQNNGV. The DNA of the CDR3 is TGTGCCAGCAGCCGGGGAAAGGGTCAGCCCCAGCATTTT. Amino acid sequence: CASSRGKGQPQHF.

V is TRBV29-1 and J is TRBJ2-2; D is unresolved. The CDR3 is 14 residues long. V was clipped by 4 bases and J by 0 bases, with 9 bases between them. Per germline, CDR1 SQVTM and CDR2 ANQGSEA. For the CDR3, the DNA is TGCAGCGTTGTCGACAAGTCGAACACCGGGGAGCTGTTTTTT. It codes for CSVVDKSNTGELFF.

This clone was recorded only once. This chain connects TRBV10-3 to TRBJ2-7, with D tentatively TRBD2 (5 bases). The CDR3 totals 14 residues. Germline loops: CDR1 ENHRY, CDR2 SYGVKD. Trimming pared 7 bases from V and 3 bases from J, leaving 16 bases between. Here the CDR3 reads CAIKAGTEGYEQYF. DNA for the CDR3: TGTGCCATCAAGGCAGGCACAGAGGGCTACGAGCAGTACTTC.

The chain recombines TRBV7-2 with TRBJ2-2, with TRBD1 matching 8 bases. Germline CDR1 SGHTA, CDR2 FQGNSA. The CDR3 is 16 residues long. Trimming removed 1 base from V and 4 bases from J; junction bases left unmatched: 5. In nucleotides, the CDR3 is TGTGCCAGCAGCTTAGTATCAGGGGGCGGCACCGGGGAGCTGTTTTTT. Its protein is CASSLVSGGGTGELFF.

The chain has TRBV7-2 and TRBJ1-2; 7 nucleotides align to TRBD1. CDR3 length equals 15 residues. The germline V gene encodes CDR1 SGHTA and CDR2 FQGNSA. V was clipped by 2 bases and J by 7 bases; unmatched bases: 10. CDR3 amino acids: CASSLTQGFLPGYTF. The CDR3 DNA is TGTGCCAGCAGCTTAACACAGGGGTTCCTCCCTGGCTACACCTTC.

This chain joins TRBV7-9 and TRBJ2-3; TRBD1 aligns across 9 bases. The CDR3 runs 15 residues. V dropped 4 bases and J dropped 4; count of bases not matched to a gene: 6. Per the germline V gene, CDR1 is SEHNR and CDR2 is FQNEAQ (reference sequence). DNA for the CDR3: TGTGCCAGCAGCTCCGGGACAGGGTATCCAGATACGCAGTATTTT. This codes for CASSSGTGYPDTQYF.

The chain employs TRBV18 and TRBJ2-3; 10 bases map to TRBD1. The CDR3 is made up of 16 amino acids. Germline-derived CDR1 and CDR2 are KGHSH and LQKENI. With V trimmed by 3 bases and J by 2 bases, 5 bases remained unmatched. This CDR3 reads CASSPTGQGHTDTQYF. In nucleotides, the CDR3 is TGTGCCAGCTCACCTACGGGACAGGGGCACACAGATACGCAGTATTTT.

This clone was detected only a few times. The chain couples TRBV19 to TRBJ1-6, with TRBD1 matching over 10 bases. The J segment lost 10 bases and the V segment lost 6 bases, leaving 9 bases of the junction unmatched. The CDR3 consists of 15 residues. CDR1 and CDR2 from the germline V gene are LNHDA and SQIVND (reference sequence). CDR3 DNA sequence: TGTGCCAGTAGCGAGTACGGGACAGGGGTCTCACCCCTCCACTTT. Protein product: CASSEYGTGVSPLHF.

The genes are TRBV11-2 and TRBJ2-3, with a tentative D call TRBD1 (5 bases). Trimming shortened V by 0 bases and J by 5 bases, and 12 bases separated the two germline ends. This CDR3 comprises 15 residues. The V gene's germline CDR1 is SGHAT and CDR2 FQNNGV. CDR3 sequence reads: CASSLDIGARDTQYF. CDR3 coding DNA: TGTGCCAGCAGCTTAGATATAGGGGCGAGAGATACGCAGTATTTT. The full variable domain, rest sourced from reference TRBV11-2 and TRBJ2-3, is EAGVAQSPRYKIIEKRQSVAFWCNPISGHATLYWYQQILGQGPKLLIQFQNNGVVDDSQLPKDRFSAERLKGVDSTLKIQPAKLEDSAVYLCASSLDIGARDTQYFGPGTRLTVL.

This chain uses TRBV19 with TRBJ2-5; TRBD2 matches 8 bases. V was pared by 6 bases and J by 2 bases, with 2 bases of the junction left unmatched. The germline V gene has CDR1 LNHDA and CDR2 SQIVND (reference sequence). The CDR3 runs to 13 residues. The CDR3 loop reads CASRGLGQETQYF. The CDR3 bases are TGTGCCAGTAGGGGACTAGGACAAGAGACCCAGTACTTC.